Below, one T cell receptor beta chain is given with its context. Sequencing used immunoSEQ multiplex PCR; TCRdb keeps in-frame clones, though not all of them. The table shows several thousand clones, with over 75% occurring only once. These data originate in a study of control samples from healthy donors and cancer patients. The source material was PBMCs. The receptor was derived from a man in his fifties or sixties with colorectal cancer.

This chain's CDR3 is CASSAQGGEQYF. The CDR3 DNA is TGTGCCAGCAGCGCCCAGGGAGGCGAGCAGTACTTC. The chain joins TRBV6-5 to TRBJ2-7, with a possible D match to TRBD2 (6 bases). Germline lookup yields CDR1 MNHEY and CDR2 SVGAGI. This CDR3 has 12 residues. Trimming removed 6 bases from V and 6 bases from J, with 12 bases in between.